The clone carrying this T cell receptor (beta chain) was seen more than once but under ten times. This record belongs to a study of human T cells and chemical hapten exposure. Study at large: Patients were mainly female, each with alopecia areata, totalis or universalis.

Time point meaning: patch test 2, 6 weeks after DPC sensitization. Treatment meaning: therapeutic diphenylcyclopropenone sensitization with weekly scalp DPC. Prior to application of each patch test, blood was drawn. The study extracted total RNA from unfractionated whole blood. One entry per CDR3 protein results from TCRdb running MiXCR on the RACE reads. The sample has 85,000 or so distinct CDR3 sequences, 11% seen once. Trimming shortened V by 8 bases and J by 4 bases, and 7 bases separated the two germline ends. Germline values: CDR1 SGHVS, CDR2 FNYEAQ. The CDR3 extends over 11 amino acids. The source is a man younger than 35 with alopecia areata. Some clones in this sample may be carry-over from other donors' samples. V gene TRBV7-6 combines with J gene TRBJ2-3; the D is unclear. The material was whole blood, obtained in connection with sensitization to the hapten diphenylcyclopropenone (DPC). The chain's CDR3 is CASQVADTQYF. CDR3 sequence (DNA): TGTGCCAGCCAGGTGGCAGATACGCAGTATTTT.